This TCR delta chain is drawn from a study of Vδ1+ human thymocytes. Study-wide findings and caveats: Thymic TRG and TRD repertoires appeared highly polyclonal. Despite high sort purity, roughly 20% of thymic T cell receptor delta sequences were Vdelta2.

This clone appeared once. Its antigen is unknown. Sequences come from RNA converted to cDNA by reverse transcription. The CDR3 regions were amplified by multiplex PCR from V-gene primers to a constant-region primer. TCRdb reanalysed the multiplex PCR reads with CATT. The sample has 54,000 or so delta-chain clones; approximately 15% are singletons. Germline V lookup: CDR1 TSWWSYY, CDR2 QGS. V was cut by 2 bases and J by 0 bases, with 22 bases left in between. The CDR3 contains 19 residues. J is TRDJ1 and V is TRDV1, with a weak D call TRDD3 (6 bases). This clonotype was sampled from a boy under two years old who had congenital heart surgery. The sequencing sample was made of Vdelta1+ gamma-delta thymocytes from the thymus. The sample's subset: FACS-sorted CD3+ TCRalphabeta- TCRVdelta1+ TCRVdelta2- thymocytes. The CDR3 loop is CALGEALHFRDRDTDKLIF. Written as DNA, the CDR3 is TGTGCTCTTGGGGAAGCCCTTCACTTCCGGGATAGAGACACCGATAAACTCATCTTT.